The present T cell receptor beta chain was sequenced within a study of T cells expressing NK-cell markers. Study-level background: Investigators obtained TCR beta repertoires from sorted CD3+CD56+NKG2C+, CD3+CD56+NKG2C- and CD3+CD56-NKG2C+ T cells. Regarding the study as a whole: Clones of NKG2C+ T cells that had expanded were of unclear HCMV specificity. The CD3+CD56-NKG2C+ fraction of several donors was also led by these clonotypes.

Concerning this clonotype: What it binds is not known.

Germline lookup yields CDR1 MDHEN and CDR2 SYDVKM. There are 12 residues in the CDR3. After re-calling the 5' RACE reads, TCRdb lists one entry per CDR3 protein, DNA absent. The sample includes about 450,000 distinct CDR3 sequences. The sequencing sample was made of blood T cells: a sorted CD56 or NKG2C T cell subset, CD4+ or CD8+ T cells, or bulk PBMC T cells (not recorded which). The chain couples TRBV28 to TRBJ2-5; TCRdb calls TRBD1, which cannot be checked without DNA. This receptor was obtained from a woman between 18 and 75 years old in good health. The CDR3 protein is CASSRGLETQYF. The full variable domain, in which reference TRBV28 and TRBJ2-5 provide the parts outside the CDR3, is DVKVTQSSRYLVKRTGEKVFLECVQDMDHENMFWYRQDPGLGLRLIYFSYDVKMKEKGDIPEGYSVSREKKERFSLILESASTNQTSMYLCASSRGLETQYFGPGTRLLVL.